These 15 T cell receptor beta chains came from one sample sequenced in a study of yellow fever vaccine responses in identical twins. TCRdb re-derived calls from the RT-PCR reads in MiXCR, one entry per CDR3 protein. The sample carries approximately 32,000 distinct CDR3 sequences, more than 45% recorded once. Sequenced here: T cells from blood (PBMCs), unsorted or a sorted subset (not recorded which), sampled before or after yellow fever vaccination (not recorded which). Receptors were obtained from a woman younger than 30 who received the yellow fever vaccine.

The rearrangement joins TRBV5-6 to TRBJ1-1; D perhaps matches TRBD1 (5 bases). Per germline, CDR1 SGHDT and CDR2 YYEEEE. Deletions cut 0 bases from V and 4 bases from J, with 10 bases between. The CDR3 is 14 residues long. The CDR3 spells CASSLVQGTTEAFF. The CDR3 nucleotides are TGTGCCAGCAGCTTGGTGCAAGGGACCACTGAAGCTTTCTTT. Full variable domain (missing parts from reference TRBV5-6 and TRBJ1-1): DAGVTQSPTHLIKTRGQQVTLRCSPKSGHDTVSWYQQALGQGPQFIFQYYEEEERQRGNFPDRFSGHQFPNYSSELNVNALLLGDSALYLCASSLVQGTTEAFFGQGTRLTVV.

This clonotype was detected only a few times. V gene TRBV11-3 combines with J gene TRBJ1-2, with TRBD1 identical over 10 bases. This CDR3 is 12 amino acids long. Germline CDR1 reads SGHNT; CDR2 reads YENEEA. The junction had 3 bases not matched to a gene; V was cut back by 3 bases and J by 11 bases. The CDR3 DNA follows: TGTGCCAGCAGCTTCGACAGGGGGCTTTACACCTTC. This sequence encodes CASSFDRGLYTF.

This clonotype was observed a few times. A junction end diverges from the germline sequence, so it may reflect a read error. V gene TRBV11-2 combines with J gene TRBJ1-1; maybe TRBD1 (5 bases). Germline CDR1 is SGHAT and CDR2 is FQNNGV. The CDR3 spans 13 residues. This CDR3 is CASSLGGNSEAFF. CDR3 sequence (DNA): TGTGCCAGCAGCTTAGGGGGGAACTCTGAAGCTTTCTTT.

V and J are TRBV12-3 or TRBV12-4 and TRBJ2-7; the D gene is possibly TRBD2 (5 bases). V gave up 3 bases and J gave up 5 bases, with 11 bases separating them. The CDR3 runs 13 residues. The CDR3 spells CASSLTPGNEQYV. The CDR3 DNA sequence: TGTGCCAGCAGTTTGACCCCGGGGAACGAGCAGTACGTC.

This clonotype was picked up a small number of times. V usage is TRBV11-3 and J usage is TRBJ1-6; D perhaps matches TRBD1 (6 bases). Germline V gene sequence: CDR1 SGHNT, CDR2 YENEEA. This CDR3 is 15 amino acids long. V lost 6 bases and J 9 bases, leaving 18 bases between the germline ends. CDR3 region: CASRLGGRGGSPLHF. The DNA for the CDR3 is TGTGCCAGCAGGCTAGGGGGGCGCGGCGGTTCACCCCTCCACTTT.

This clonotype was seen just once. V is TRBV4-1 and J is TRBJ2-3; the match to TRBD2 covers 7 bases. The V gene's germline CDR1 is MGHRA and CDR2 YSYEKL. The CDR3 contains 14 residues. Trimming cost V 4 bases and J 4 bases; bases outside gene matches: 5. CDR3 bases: TGCGCCAGCAGCCCTACTAGCGTATCAGATACGCAGTATTTT. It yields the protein CASSPTSVSDTQYF.

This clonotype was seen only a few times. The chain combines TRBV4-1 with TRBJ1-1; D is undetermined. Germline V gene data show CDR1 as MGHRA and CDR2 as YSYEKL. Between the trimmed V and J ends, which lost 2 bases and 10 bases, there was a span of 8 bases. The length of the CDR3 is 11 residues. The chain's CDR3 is CASSQTGAAFF. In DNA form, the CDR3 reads TGCGCCAGCAGCCAAACGGGTGCAGCTTTCTTT.

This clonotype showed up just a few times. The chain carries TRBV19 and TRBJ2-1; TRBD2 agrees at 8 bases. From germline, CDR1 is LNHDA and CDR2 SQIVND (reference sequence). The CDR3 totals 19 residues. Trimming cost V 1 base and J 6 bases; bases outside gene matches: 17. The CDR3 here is CASSIGRGLAGLAANEQFF. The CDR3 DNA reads TGTGCCAGTAGTATAGGCCGTGGGTTAGCGGGATTGGCAGCCAATGAGCAGTTCTTC.

In DNA form, the CDR3 reads TGCAGTGCTAGAGATCTAGGGTACAATGAGCAGTTCTTC. Its translation: CSARDLGYNEQFF. This chain uses TRBV20-1 with TRBJ2-1; D is ambiguous. The CDR3 totals 13 residues. Deletions cut 0 bases from V and 4 bases from J, with 7 bases between. The germline gives CDR1 DFQATT, CDR2 SNEGSKA (reference sequence).

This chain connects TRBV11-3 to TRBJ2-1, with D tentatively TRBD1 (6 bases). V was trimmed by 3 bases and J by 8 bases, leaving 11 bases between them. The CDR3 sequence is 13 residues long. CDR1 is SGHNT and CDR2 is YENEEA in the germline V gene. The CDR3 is CASSFDQGYEQFF. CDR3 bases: TGTGCCAGCAGCTTCGATCAGGGGTATGAGCAGTTCTTC.

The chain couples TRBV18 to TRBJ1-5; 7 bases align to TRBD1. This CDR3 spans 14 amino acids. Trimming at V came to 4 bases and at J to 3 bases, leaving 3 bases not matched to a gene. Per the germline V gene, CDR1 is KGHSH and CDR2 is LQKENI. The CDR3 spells CASSRDSSNQPQHF. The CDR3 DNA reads TGTGCCAGCTCACGGGACAGCTCCAATCAGCCCCAGCATTTT.

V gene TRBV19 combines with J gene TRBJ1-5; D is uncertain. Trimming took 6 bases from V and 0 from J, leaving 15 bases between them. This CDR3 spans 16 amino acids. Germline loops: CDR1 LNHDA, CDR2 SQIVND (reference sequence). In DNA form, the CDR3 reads TGTGCCAGTAGCATGAACAGCTTTTATAGCAATCAGCCCCAGCATTTT. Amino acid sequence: CASSMNSFYSNQPQHF.

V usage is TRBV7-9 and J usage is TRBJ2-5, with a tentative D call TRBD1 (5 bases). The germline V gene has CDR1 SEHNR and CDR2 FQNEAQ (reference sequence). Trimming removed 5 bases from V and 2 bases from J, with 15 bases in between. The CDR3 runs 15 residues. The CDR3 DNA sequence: TGTGCCAGCAGCCCAGACAGCCTACCACAAGAGACCCAGTACTTC. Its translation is CASSPDSLPQETQYF.

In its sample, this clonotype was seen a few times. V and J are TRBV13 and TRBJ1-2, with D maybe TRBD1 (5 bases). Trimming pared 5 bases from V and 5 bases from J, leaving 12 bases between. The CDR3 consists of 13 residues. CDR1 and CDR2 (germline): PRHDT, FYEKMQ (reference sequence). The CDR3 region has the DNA TGTGCCAGCAGCCCCCGGGGGGGTTATGGCTACACCTTC. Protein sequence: CASSPRGGYGYTF. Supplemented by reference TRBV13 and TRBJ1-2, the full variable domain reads AAGVIQSPRHLIKEKRETATLKCYPIPRHDTVYWYQQGPGQDPQFLISFYEKMQSDKGSIPDRFSAQQFSDYHSELNMSSLELGDSALYFCASSPRGGYGYTFGSGTRLTVV.

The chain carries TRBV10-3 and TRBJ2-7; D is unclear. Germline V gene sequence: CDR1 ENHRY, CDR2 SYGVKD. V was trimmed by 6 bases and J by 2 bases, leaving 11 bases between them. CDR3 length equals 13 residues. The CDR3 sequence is CAIRLAETYEQYF. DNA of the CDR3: TGTGCCATCAGGCTGGCGGAAACCTACGAGCAGTACTTC.